This T cell receptor beta chain was recovered during a study of blood T cell repertoires in COVID-19. Clinical history reported by participants formed the basis on which cohorts were assigned. The germline V gene has CDR1 SGHTA and CDR2 FQGTGA. V was pared by 8 bases and J by 3 bases, with 13 bases between. The length of the CDR3 is 13 residues. Assay: immunoSEQ multiplex PCR; the TCRdb copy retains only in-frame clones and omits some. Of more than 250,000 clones detected, 92% appear once; the ten largest clones hold about 18%. This receptor was identified in a woman in her 30s who had recovered from COVID-19. Sequencing was carried out using PBMCs or T cells enriched from blood (not recorded which). The chain combines TRBV7-3 with TRBJ1-1; the D is unclear. CDR3 amino acids: CASGETLDTEAFF. The CDR3 DNA follows: TGTGCCAGCGGCGAGACACTCGACACTGAAGCTTTCTTT.